The clone carrying this TCR beta chain was seen once. This sample is part of a study of technical replicates of blood from a few donors. Produced via immunoSEQ multiplex PCR; TCRdb's table is partial and in-frame only. The table lists 79,000 or so clones, roughly 97% of them singletons. The sequencing sample was made of T cells isolated from PBMCs. The sequence derives from a human donor in good health.

The DNA of the CDR3 is TGTGCCAGCACCCTGACTAGCGTAGAGACCCAGTACTTC. The encoded protein is CASTLTSVETQYF. This chain links TRBV6-1 with TRBJ2-5; 8 bases match TRBD2. V trimming: 7 bases; J trimming: 4 bases; junction bases outside the gene matches: 5. There are 13 residues in the CDR3. Germline V gene sequence: CDR1 MNHNS, CDR2 SASEGT.